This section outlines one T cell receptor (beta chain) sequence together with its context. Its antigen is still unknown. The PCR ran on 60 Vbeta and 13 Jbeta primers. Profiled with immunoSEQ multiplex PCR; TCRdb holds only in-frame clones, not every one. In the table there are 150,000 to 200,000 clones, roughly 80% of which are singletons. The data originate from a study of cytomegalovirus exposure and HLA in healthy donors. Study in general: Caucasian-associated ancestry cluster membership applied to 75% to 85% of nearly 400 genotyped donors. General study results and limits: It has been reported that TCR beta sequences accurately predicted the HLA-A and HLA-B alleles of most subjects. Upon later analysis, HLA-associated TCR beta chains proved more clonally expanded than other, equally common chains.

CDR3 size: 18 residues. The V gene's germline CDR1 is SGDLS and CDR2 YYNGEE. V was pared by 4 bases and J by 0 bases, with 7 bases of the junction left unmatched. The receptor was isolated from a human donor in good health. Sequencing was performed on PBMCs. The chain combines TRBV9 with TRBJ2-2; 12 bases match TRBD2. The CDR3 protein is CASSLGLAGSANTGELFF. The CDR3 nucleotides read TGTGCCAGCAGCCTCGGACTAGCGGGGAGCGCGAACACCGGGGAGCTGTTTTTT.